One T cell receptor (beta chain) is described in this entry. Data came from immunoSEQ multiplex PCR; TCRdb stores just in-frame clones and leaves some out. The sample includes 9,900 or so clones, nearly 95% seen only once; the top ten take more than 2.5%. These data belong to a study of tumor T cells in aggressive B-cell lymphoma. V was pared by 0 bases and J by 10 bases, with 13 bases between. Germline-derived CDR1 and CDR2 are GTSNPN and SVGIG (reference sequence). The CDR3 extends over 13 amino acids. Sample: tumor tissue. This sequence joins TRBV30 and TRBJ2-1; no clear D gene. The origin of this receptor is an adult with diffuse large B cell lymphoma. CDR3 DNA sequence: TGTGCCTGGAGTGTACAGAGTGCTGGGGAGCAGTTCTTC. Protein sequence: CAWSVQSAGEQFF.